Shown below are 29 T cell receptor beta chains from a single sample sequenced in a study of beta chain features in type 1 diabetes. Study-wide findings and caveats: TCRB CDR3s from Type 1 diabetes patients were moderately but significantly shorter in all four CD4+ subsets.

Of the isolated RNA, all was reverse transcribed, and so the sequenced material was expressed TCRB transcripts. Sequencing was performed with immunoSEQ multiplex PCR; in TCRdb, only in-frame clones are kept and a portion is missing. The table has some 150,000 clones, roughly 10% seen once; the top ten hold approximately 0.7%. These TCRs' antigens remain unknown. Material: central memory CD4+ T cells from blood. These receptors originate from a woman aged 25 to 39 with type 1 diabetes.

This clone was observed a handful of times. The V gene is TRBV2, the J gene TRBJ2-1; TRBD1 aligns across 7 bases. V lost 10 bases to trimming and J lost 0 bases; unmatched junction nucleotides: 9. This CDR3 comprises 15 residues. CDR1 is SNHLY, CDR2 FYNNEI, per germline. CDR3 amino acids: CATSWDRGSYNEQFF. CDR3 coding DNA: TGTGCCACCTCCTGGGACAGAGGCTCCTACAATGAGCAGTTCTTC.

In this sample, this clone turned up a few times. The rearrangement joins TRBV4-1 to TRBJ2-4, with no clear D. CDR3 length equals 15 residues. V was pared by 1 base and J by 0 bases, with 7 bases between. From germline, CDR1 is MGHRA and CDR2 YSYEKL. In DNA, the CDR3 is TGCGCCAGCAGCCAAGGAGAGCTAGCCAAAAACATTCAGTACTTC. It encodes CASSQGELAKNIQYF.

This clone was counted a few times. This chain connects TRBV6-6 to TRBJ2-1; TRBD2 is a possible D gene (6 bases). The CDR3 totals 15 residues. Trimming removed 2 bases at V and 0 bases at J, with 8 bases between. Germline lookup yields CDR1 MNHNY and CDR2 SVGAGI (reference sequence). For the CDR3, the DNA is TGTGCCAGCAGTTACGAGACTAGCTCCTACAATGAGCAGTTCTTC. Amino acid sequence: CASSYETSSYNEQFF.

This clone was counted a few times. This rearrangement joins TRBV11-2 to TRBJ2-3, with 10 positions matching TRBD2. The CDR3 contains 16 residues. The V gene end was trimmed by 1 base and the J gene end by 0 bases; junction bases not matched to a gene: 1. Looked up from germline, CDR1 is SGHAT and CDR2 is FQNNGV. CDR3 nucleotide sequence: TGTGCCAGCAGCTTAGGAGCGGGAGGGAGCACAGATACGCAGTATTTT. Its protein is CASSLGAGGSTDTQYF.

V gene TRBV7-2 combines with J gene TRBJ2-5; TRBD2 matches at 9 bases. After removal of 3 bases from V and 5 bases from J, the junction contained 7 bases not matched to a gene. This CDR3 contains 15 residues. Germline V gene sequence: CDR1 SGHTA, CDR2 FQGNSA. The CDR3 sequence: CASSFAGGPGETQYF. DNA for the CDR3: TGTGCCAGCAGCTTCGCGGGAGGGCCTGGGGAGACCCAGTACTTC.

This clone was observed a handful of times. This chain uses TRBV2 with TRBJ2-6, with D uncertain. The CDR3 runs 14 residues. From germline, CDR1 is SNHLY and CDR2 FYNNEI. Trimming stripped 7 bases from V and 1 base from J, with 8 bases between. The CDR3 region has the DNA TGTGCCAGCATTAAGGAGTCTGGGGCCAACGTCCTGACTTTC. Translating it yields CASIKESGANVLTF.

The chain joins TRBV6-6 to TRBJ2-3; 11 bases map to TRBD2. Per the germline V gene, CDR1 is MNHNY and CDR2 is SVGAGI (reference sequence). V lost 6 bases to trimming and J lost 5 bases; unmatched junction nucleotides: 4. This CDR3 comprises 14 residues. CDR3 nucleotides: TGTGCCAGCAGCCCTAGCGGGAGGAGAGATACGCAGTATTTT. It codes for CASSPSGRRDTQYF.

This clone has just a few counts. This sequence joins TRBV28 and TRBJ1-2; the D is unclear. The CDR3 length is 13 residues. Per the germline V gene, CDR1 is MDHEN and CDR2 is SYDVKM. Trimming pared 2 bases from V and 8 bases from J, leaving 12 bases between. In DNA form, the CDR3 reads TGTGCCAGCAGTTTAAGTCCCAAGCCGGGCTACACCTTC. Translation gives CASSLSPKPGYTF.

The chain combines TRBV5-6 with TRBJ1-4, with 8 bases that match TRBD1. J gave up 7 bases and V 1 base, and 3 bases lay outside the gene matches. This CDR3 is built from 14 residues. From germline, CDR1 is SGHDT and CDR2 YYEEEE. The DNA of the CDR3 is TGTGCCAGCAGCTTGCAGGGGGCGATTGAAAAACTGTTTTTT. Translated, it gives CASSLQGAIEKLFF.

This clone occurred a few times. This chain uses TRBV27 with TRBJ2-1, with 7 bases that match TRBD2. The CDR3 contains 15 residues. Losses at the gene ends were 2 bases for V and 8 bases for J; bases not matched to a gene: 9. Germline CDR1 MNHEY, CDR2 SMNVEV (reference sequence). The CDR3 sequence is CASSLGTTLRDEQFF. The CDR3, as DNA: TGTGCCAGCAGTTTAGGGACTACTTTACGGGATGAGCAGTTCTTC.

This clone was seen only a few times. The chain recombines TRBV2 with TRBJ2-2; D is ambiguous. The CDR3 runs to 15 residues. The V end lost 5 bases, the J end lost 1 base, and 11 bases lay between the germline ends. Germline V gives CDR1 SNHLY, CDR2 FYNNEI. As DNA, the CDR3 is TGTGCCAGCAGTCGCGTCTACGTGAACACCGGGGAGCTGTTTTTT. Translated, it gives CASSRVYVNTGELFF.

This clone was recorded a few times. V gene TRBV25-1 combines with J gene TRBJ2-5, with D tentatively TRBD2 (5 bases). The CDR3 loop spans 11 amino acids. The V end was cut by 3 bases, the J end by 13 bases, with 12 bases between. Germline loops: CDR1 MGHDK, CDR2 SYGVNS. The CDR3 DNA follows: TGTGCCAGCAGTGAGAGGAGCGGATGGTACTTC. It translates to CASSERSGWYF.

This clone has only a few counts. The limits of the CDR3 on the DNA are not certain, so only TCRdb's listed CDR3 is given. The gene calls are TRBV27 and TRBJ2-7; the table assigns TRBD2, which was not confirmed against the DNA. Germline assignment: CDR1 MNHEY and CDR2 SMNVEV (reference sequence). The CDR3 sequence runs 14 residues, both termini included. The CDR3 loop reads CASSSSREAYEQYF.

This chain links TRBV14 with TRBJ2-7, with TRBD1 as a possible D gene (6 bases). The ends were cut back, 4 bases at V and 0 bases at J, with 25 bases in the middle. Germline assignment: CDR1 SGHDN and CDR2 FVKESK. The CDR3 spans 19 residues. CDR3 in DNA: TGTGCCAGCAGCCCCCCTCCCTTCACGATCCGGGACAACTCCTACGAGCAGTACTTC. It yields the protein CASSPPPFTIRDNSYEQYF.

This rearrangement joins TRBV30 to TRBJ2-3; the match to TRBD2 covers 7 bases. The CDR3 loop spans 14 amino acids. The germline gives CDR1 GTSNPN, CDR2 SVGIG (reference sequence). The J segment lost 4 bases and the V segment lost 1 base, leaving 5 bases of the junction unmatched. For the CDR3, the DNA is TGTGCCTGGAGTGGCCCCGGGAGGCCAGATACGCAGTATTTT. Residues: CAWSGPGRPDTQYF.

Regarding this clone: An end of the junction does not agree with germline; a read error may underlie this. This specimen includes other DNA sequences encoding the same CDR3. The V and J genes are TRBV4-1 and TRBJ1-4; 7 positions match TRBD1. The CDR3 spans 15 residues. The germline V gene encodes CDR1 MGHRA and CDR2 YSYEKL. The chain's CDR3 is CASTVGTATNEKLFF. The DNA of the CDR3 is TGTGCCAGCACCGTCGGGACAGCAACTAATGAAAAACTGTTTTTT.

This chain links TRBV19 with TRBJ2-6, with 13 bases aligning to TRBD2. Germline loops: CDR1 LNHDA, CDR2 SQIVND (reference sequence). The V gene end was trimmed by 5 bases and the J gene end by 2 bases; junction bases not matched to a gene: 3. CDR3 size: 17 residues. The CDR3 region is CASSGLAGVTGANVLTF. The CDR3 DNA follows: TGTGCCAGTAGTGGACTAGCGGGAGTTACTGGGGCCAACGTCCTGACTTTC.

In its sample, this clone was seen a few times. The rearrangement joins TRBV30 to TRBJ2-7; 12 bases map to TRBD2. Germline trimming cut 7 bases from V and 5 bases from J; bases unmatched to any gene: 9. The V gene's germline CDR1 is GTSNPN and CDR2 SVGIG (reference sequence). CDR3 length equals 14 residues. The CDR3 DNA follows: TGTGCCTCTCAGAAGGGACTAGCGGGCCACGAGCAGTACTTC. The encoded protein is CASQKGLAGHEQYF. The complete variable domain, with remaining parts taken from reference TRBV30 and TRBJ2-7, reads SQTIHQWPATLVQPVGSPLSLECTVEGTSNPNLYWYRQAAGRGLQLLFYSVGIGQISSEVPQNLSASRPQDRQFILSSKKLLLSDSGFYLCASQKGLAGHEQYFGPGTRLTVT.

This clone was counted between two and nine times. The chain joins TRBV4-1 to TRBJ2-1; TRBD2 agrees at 10 bases. This CDR3 contains 16 residues. Trimming at V came to 4 bases and at J to 6 bases, leaving 9 bases not matched to a gene. Germline CDR1 and CDR2: MGHRA and YSYEKL. CDR3 sequence: CASSRLSSGRPNEQFF. The CDR3 region has the DNA TGCGCCAGCAGCCGACTGTCTAGCGGGAGACCCAATGAGCAGTTCTTC.

J is TRBJ2-2 and V is TRBV19, with D possibly matching TRBD2 (6 bases). V was shortened by 5 bases and J by 0 bases, with 16 bases between the two germline ends. CDR3 length: 17 amino acids. Germline V gene sequence: CDR1 LNHDA, CDR2 SQIVND (reference sequence). CDR3: CASSRPPGRSNTGELFF. Here the CDR3 DNA reads TGTGCCAGTAGTCGTCCCCCGGGGAGGTCGAACACCGGGGAGCTGTTTTTT.

This CDR3 is CASSKTSIAHTDTQYF. The CDR3 DNA sequence: TGTGCCAGCAGTAAGACTAGTATTGCCCACACAGATACGCAGTATTTT. The chain combines TRBV6-6 with TRBJ2-3; possibly TRBD2 for D (6 bases). Germline V gene data show CDR1 as MNHNY and CDR2 as SVGAGI (reference sequence). V lost 5 bases and J lost 2, with 17 bases in between. The CDR3 runs to 16 residues.

This rearrangement joins TRBV7-9 to TRBJ2-3, with 12 bases matching TRBD2. CDR1 is SEHNR and CDR2 is FQNEAQ in the germline V gene (reference sequence). V lost 6 bases, J lost 4 bases, and 11 bases stayed unmatched. The CDR3 extends over 17 amino acids. The CDR3 DNA follows: TGTGCCAGCAGTGCGACTAGCGGGAGTCCAGGACCAGATACGCAGTATTTT. This translates into CASSATSGSPGPDTQYF.

This clone has more than one count but fewer than ten. The rearrangement joins TRBV28 to TRBJ2-1; TRBD2 matches 8 bases. Germline values: CDR1 MDHEN, CDR2 SYDVKM. The CDR3 runs 16 residues. V gave up 6 bases and J gave up 7 bases; unmatched junction bases: 14. The chain's CDR3 is CASSWGAGSGSNEQFF. The CDR3 DNA sequence: TGTGCCAGCAGCTGGGGGGCGGGGAGCGGGAGTAATGAGCAGTTCTTC.

J is TRBJ2-7 and V is TRBV19; D is undetermined. The CDR3 length is 14 residues. The germline V and J ends were trimmed by 6 bases and 8 bases, with 20 bases remaining between them. Germline values: CDR1 LNHDA, CDR2 SQIVND (reference sequence). The CDR3 loop reads CASSGLTSFSQQYF. CDR3 nucleotide sequence: TGTGCCAGTAGCGGTTTGACAAGCTTCTCCCAGCAGTACTTC. The full variable domain, its missing parts supplied by reference TRBV19 and TRBJ2-7, is DGGITQSPKYLFRKEGQNVTLSCEQNLNHDAMYWYRQDPGQGLRLIYYSQIVNDFQKGDIAEGYSVSREKKESFPLTVTSAQKNPTAFYLCASSGLTSFSQQYFGPGTRLTVT.

Concerning this clone itself: Relative to the germline gene, one junction end is altered; a read error may explain this. The chain is built from TRBV5-4 and TRBJ2-7; 14 bases map to TRBD2. The germline gives CDR1 SGHNT, CDR2 YYREEE (reference sequence). CDR3 length: 17 residues. CDR3 in DNA: TGCGCCAGCAGCCAAGGACTAGCGGGGGGCGTCTCCTACGAGCAGTACTTC. Amino acid sequence: CASSQGLAGGVSYEQYF.

The rearrangement joins TRBV28 to TRBJ1-5, with TRBD1 identical over 8 bases. The J segment lost 3 bases and the V segment lost 1 base, leaving 2 bases of the junction unmatched. The CDR3 is made up of 15 amino acids. CDR1 MDHEN and CDR2 SYDVKM come from the germline V gene. CDR3 sequence reads: CASSLLGQDNQPQHF. CDR3 DNA: TGTGCCAGCAGTTTATTGGGACAGGACAATCAGCCCCAGCATTTT.

In its sample, this clone was seen a few times. The chain combines TRBV18 with TRBJ2-5; TRBD1 aligns across 11 bases. Looked up from germline, CDR1 is KGHSH and CDR2 is LQKENI. Unmatched junction bases numbered 4, after V lost 6 bases and J lost 1 base. CDR3 length: 15 amino acids. This CDR3 reads CASSLGTGGQETQYF. Here the CDR3 DNA reads TGTGCCAGCTCCCTTGGGACAGGGGGCCAAGAGACCCAGTACTTC.

This clone was seen only a few times. This sequence joins TRBV6-6 and TRBJ1-5, with TRBD1 matching 7 bases. The trim removed 2 bases at V and 7 bases at J, leaving 2 bases unmatched. CDR3 length: 13 residues. Per germline, CDR1 MNHNY and CDR2 SVGAGI (reference sequence). This CDR3 is CASSYAGGQPQHF. CDR3 bases: TGTGCCAGCAGTTACGCAGGGGGACAGCCCCAGCATTTT.

The CDR3 here is CASSFSQGAGANVLTF. CDR3 bases: TGCGCCAGCAGCTTTTCCCAGGGGGCCGGGGCCAACGTCCTGACTTTC. The chain combines TRBV5-1 with TRBJ2-6; TRBD1 matches 8 bases. This CDR3 comprises 16 residues. Germline loops: CDR1 SGHRS, CDR2 YFSETQ. The J segment lost 4 bases and the V segment lost 2 bases, leaving 5 bases of the junction unmatched.